These 23 T cell receptor beta chains share one sample of origin, sequenced in a study of metastatic and nonmetastatic thyroid tumors. All patients were treatment-naive before thyroid surgery. TCRdb recomputed clones from the PCR reads via MiXCR. There are around 25,000 clones in the sample; about 26% occur only once, and 15% to 20% lies in the top ten. Sequencing was carried out using blood. All receptors derive from a male donor with papillary thyroid cancer or a benign thyroid nodule (not recorded which). Some clones in this sample may be carry-over from other donors' samples.

With regard to this clone: Lacking the conserved final phenylalanine or tryptophan, this CDR3 likely reflects a read error. The J gene is TRBJ2-1, the V gene TRBV10-3, with TRBD1 matching 7 bases. Looked up from germline, CDR1 is ENHRY and CDR2 is SYGVKD. This CDR3 spans 15 amino acids. This CDR3 is CPIGPAGTVKNEQFY. The CDR3 DNA reads TGTCCCATCGGCCCAGCCGGGACAGTGAAAAATGAGCAGTTCTAC.

This clone was picked up many times. The chain has TRBV28 and TRBJ2-2; the D call may be TRBD1 or TRBD2 (5 bases each). The germline CDR1 and CDR2 sequences are MDHEN and SYDVKM. V lost 4 bases and J lost 0, with 12 bases in between. The CDR3 has 16 residues. Here the CDR3 reads CASSSLGTANTGELFF. As DNA, the CDR3 is TGTGCCAGCAGTTCACTCGGGACGGCGAACACCGGGGAGCTGTTTTTT.

This clone was detected ten times or more. CDR3 sequence: CASSLTGAGNTIYF. For the CDR3, the DNA is TGTGCCAGCTCCCTCACAGGGGCTGGAAACACCATATATTTT. This chain uses TRBV12-3 or TRBV12-4 with TRBJ1-3; 7 nucleotides align to TRBD1. This CDR3 comprises 14 residues. Unmatched junction bases numbered 6, after V lost 8 bases and J lost 2 bases.

Turning to this clone: A much larger clone lies a single base off, so this may be a read error. This chain joins TRBV7-9 and TRBJ2-5; D call uncertain. Germline CDR1 and CDR2: SEHNR and FQNEAQ (reference sequence). The length of the CDR3 is 12 residues. The CDR3 coding sequence is TGTGCCAGCAGCTTATCCGGTCAGACCAAGTACTTC. It is translated as CASSLSGQTKYF.

This clone appeared many times. The chain has TRBV4-2 and TRBJ2-5; D is tentatively TRBD1 or TRBD2 (5 bases each). V lost 0 bases to trimming and J lost 0 bases, with 11 bases between them. The length of the CDR3 is 16 residues. Per germline, CDR1 LGHNA and CDR2 YNFKEQ. This chain's CDR3 is CASSQDLWGYQETQYF. In nucleotides, the CDR3 is TGTGCCAGCAGCCAAGATCTGTGGGGGTACCAAGAGACCCAGTACTTC.

Concerning this clone: Because the CDR3's place on the DNA is in doubt, the DNA is left out and the CDR3 is given as listed by TCRdb. The chain combines TRBV20-1 with TRBJ2-1. The CDR3 totals 14 residues, both ends included. Germline CDR1 DFQATT, CDR2 SNEGSKA (reference sequence). The CDR3: CSARFALGSGTLSF.

This clone has ten or more counts. The CDR3 coding sequence is TGCAGTGCTAGGGATCAGCGGGTGTATGGCTACACCTTC. It specifies CSARDQRVYGYTF. The chain links TRBV20-1 to TRBJ1-2, with D unresolved. Looked up from germline, CDR1 is DFQATT and CDR2 is SNEGSKA (reference sequence). V was trimmed by 3 bases and J by 5 bases, leaving 13 bases between them. The length of the CDR3 is 13 residues.

There are many counts of this clone. The CDR3 coding sequence is TGTGCCAGCAGCGAAGAGCGGGACACAGATACGCAGTATTTT. This encodes CASSEERDTDTQYF. The chain employs TRBV9 and TRBJ2-3; 7 nucleotides agree with TRBD2. The CDR3 extends over 14 amino acids. CDR1 SGDLS and CDR2 YYNGEE come from the germline V gene. V dropped 3 bases and J dropped 2; count of bases not matched to a gene: 3.

This clone is medium-sized (0.01 to 0.1%) by share. This rearrangement joins TRBV20-1 to TRBJ1-2, with a weak D call TRBD1 (6 bases). Trimming pared 4 bases from V and 5 bases from J, leaving 14 bases between. Germline CDR1 is DFQATT and CDR2 is SNEGSKA (reference sequence). This CDR3 is 13 amino acids long. The CDR3 is CSATRDIPYGYTF. CDR3 sequence (DNA): TGCAGTGCTACAAGGGACATCCCATATGGCTACACCTTC.

This clone was recorded many times. The chain uses TRBV4-1 and TRBJ1-6; D may be TRBD1 (6 bases). The ends were cut back, 2 bases at V and 12 bases at J, with 11 bases in the middle. Germline CDR1 is MGHRA and CDR2 is YSYEKL. This CDR3 has 13 amino acids. CDR3: CASSQNRDLPLHF. The CDR3 bases are TGCGCCAGCAGCCAAAACAGGGATTTACCCCTCCACTTT.

This clone is medium-sized by share. The gene calls are TRBV6-1 and TRBJ1-3; D is undetermined. This CDR3 has 13 amino acids. CDR1 and CDR2 (germline): MNHNS, SASEGT. Trimming cost V 5 bases and J 2 bases, with 7 bases left between them. In nucleotides, the CDR3 is TGTGCCAGCAGTTCTGGGACTGGAAACACCATATATTTT. It is translated as CASSSGTGNTIYF.

The chain couples TRBV5-1 to TRBJ2-1, with TRBD1 matching 7 bases. The germline CDR1 and CDR2 sequences are SGHRS and YFSETQ. Trimming removed 0 bases from V and 5 bases from J; junction bases left unmatched: 2. The CDR3 extends over 14 amino acids. CDR3 region: CASSLGQGHNEQFF. The DNA of the CDR3 is TGCGCCAGCAGCTTGGGACAGGGCCACAATGAGCAGTTCTTC.

This clone has at least ten counts. V and J are TRBV10-3 and TRBJ2-3; D gene uncertain. The V gene lost 7 bases and the J gene lost 2 bases, with 7 bases spanning the gap. CDR3 length: 12 residues. Germline CDR1 ENHRY, CDR2 SYGVKD. CDR3 loop: CAIKGSTDTQYF. For the CDR3, the DNA is TGTGCCATCAAAGGCTCCACAGATACGCAGTATTTT.

The J gene is TRBJ2-5, the V gene TRBV5-1; D gene ambiguous. The V end was cut by 0 bases, the J end by 5 bases, with 8 bases between. Germline values: CDR1 SGHRS, CDR2 YFSETQ. The CDR3 sequence is 13 residues long. The CDR3 sequence: CASSLVDRETQYF. The CDR3 bases are TGCGCCAGCAGCTTGGTTGATCGTGAGACCCAGTACTTC.

This clone has ten or more counts. The chain combines TRBV5-1 with TRBJ2-3, with unresolved D. Trimming removed 5 bases at V and 4 bases at J, with 8 bases between. This CDR3 is built from 12 residues. The V gene's germline CDR1 is SGHRS and CDR2 YFSETQ. The CDR3 spells CASSFHADTQYF. CDR3 nucleotide sequence: TGCGCCAGCAGTTTTCACGCAGATACGCAGTATTTT. The full variable domain, in which reference TRBV5-1 and TRBJ2-3 provide the parts outside the CDR3, is KAGVTQTPRYLIKTRGQQVTLSCSPISGHRSVSWYQQTPGQGLQFLFEYFSETQRNKGNFPGRFSGRQFSNSRSEMNVSTLELGDSALYLCASSFHADTQYFGPGTRLTVL.

This clone occurred a few times. The rearrangement uses TRBV7-6 and TRBJ2-2; D ambiguous. CDR1 and CDR2 (germline): SGHVS, FNYEAQ. The CDR3 sequence is 13 residues long. The germline V and J ends were trimmed by 5 bases and 14 bases, with 18 bases remaining between them. The DNA of the CDR3 is TGTGCCAGCAGCCCGGCTTGGGCGAGAGATCTGTTTTTT. As protein: CASSPAWARDLFF.

This clone was recorded only once. The junction shows a germline mismatch at one end, possibly a read error. The chain links TRBV20-1 to TRBJ2-5, with no clear D. CDR3 length: 15 amino acids. CDR1 and CDR2 from the germline V gene are DFQATT and SNEGSKA (reference sequence). Here the CDR3 DNA reads TGCAGTGCTAGAGACCACACTGACCCCCAAGAGAACCAGTACTTC. This translates into CSARDHTDPQENQYF.

Only a few counts were recorded for this clone. The chain joins TRBV19 to TRBJ2-7; TRBD1 aligns across 7 bases. This CDR3 region has 15 residues. The germline gives CDR1 LNHDA, CDR2 SQIVND (reference sequence). V shed 4 bases and J 6 bases; nucleotides not matched to a gene: 12. DNA for the CDR3: TGTGCCAGTAGTAGTACCGGGACAGTTACGTCCGAGCAGTACTTC. Translated: CASSSTGTVTSEQYF. Full variable domain (missing parts from reference TRBV19 and TRBJ2-7): DGGITQSPKYLFRKEGQNVTLSCEQNLNHDAMYWYRQDPGQGLRLIYYSQIVNDFQKGDIAEGYSVSREKKESFPLTVTSAQKNPTAFYLCASSSTGTVTSEQYFGPGTRLTVT.

A remark on this clone: The junction shows a germline mismatch at one end, possibly a read error. The chain recombines TRBV10-3 with TRBJ2-7; 12 nucleotides align to TRBD2. Germline lookup yields CDR1 ENHRY and CDR2 SYGVKD. The CDR3 runs 14 residues. CDR3 protein: CAIKTSGGTYAQYF. The CDR3, as DNA: TGTGCCATCAAGACTAGCGGGGGCACCTACGCGCAGTACTTC.

This clone has only a few counts. CDR3 amino acids: CASTRTGNLMNTEAFF. As DNA, the CDR3 is TGCGCCAGTACCAGGACAGGGAATTTAATGAACACTGAAGCTTTCTTT. The chain carries TRBV5-1 and TRBJ1-1; 8 positions agree with TRBD1. The CDR3 sequence is 16 residues long. The germline V gene has CDR1 SGHRS and CDR2 YFSETQ. V was clipped by 8 bases and J by 0 bases; unmatched bases: 12.

As regards this clone: It is likely a read error, because the conserved phenylalanine at the end of the CDR3 is missing. The V and J genes are TRBV19 and TRBJ1-5; possible D gene TRBD1, 5 bases. The CDR3 loop spans 16 amino acids. The V gene lost 4 bases and the J gene lost 5 bases, with 18 bases spanning the gap. Germline CDR1 and CDR2: LNHDA and SQIVND (reference sequence). In nucleotides, the CDR3 is TGTGCCAGTAGTACCACCGGGACGTTAAACTATCAGCCCCAGCATTTA. Translated, it gives CASSTTGTLNYQPQHL.

The chain recombines TRBV5-1 with TRBJ2-6; D is perhaps TRBD2 (6 bases). There are 17 residues in the CDR3. Trimming stripped 0 bases from V and 5 bases from J, with 15 bases between. CDR1 is SGHRS and CDR2 is YFSETQ in the germline V gene. This chain's CDR3 is CASSLEHSGCRANVLTF. In nucleotides, the CDR3 is TGCGCCAGCAGCTTGGAGCATAGCGGCTGCAGGGCCAACGTCCTGACTTTC. The entire variable domain, with the rest obtained from reference TRBV5-1 and TRBJ2-6, is as follows: KAGVTQTPRYLIKTRGQQVTLSCSPISGHRSVSWYQQTPGQGLQFLFEYFSETQRNKGNFPGRFSGRQFSNSRSEMNVSTLELGDSALYLCASSLEHSGCRANVLTFGAGSRLTVL.

With respect to this clone: This clone may be a read error of a much larger clone one base away. The chain is built from TRBV5-4 and TRBJ1-1; D might be TRBD1 (6 bases). Germline CDR1 SGHNT, CDR2 YYREEE (reference sequence). This CDR3 is 15 amino acids long. The ends were cut back, 4 bases at V and 4 bases at J, with 17 bases in the middle. The CDR3 DNA reads as TGTGCCAGCAGCGTACTAGGTGGCAGGGGCACTGAAGCTTTCTTT. Protein: CASSVLGGRGTEAFF.